These 4 T cell receptor beta chains came from one sample sequenced in a study of T cell responses to AZD1222 COVID-19 vaccine. Some clones are missing from TCRdb's copy, which holds only in-frame ones; the method was immunoSEQ multiplex PCR. The repertoire has about 150,000 clones, about 86% of them found once; the top ten carry about 5%. The sample here was peripheral blood, taken on day 0 of MenACWY control vaccination. These receptor sequences come from an adult in good health.

This clone has just a few counts. J is TRBJ1-2 and V is TRBV24-1, with TRBD1 matching 7 bases. This CDR3 contains 14 residues. Germline CDR1 reads KGHDR; CDR2 reads SFDVKD. With V trimmed by 4 bases and J by 4 bases, 5 bases remained unmatched. CDR3 protein: CATSETGFSYGYTF. The CDR3 DNA reads as TGTGCCACCAGTGAGACAGGGTTTTCCTATGGCTACACCTTC.

The chain couples TRBV11-2 to TRBJ1-5, with D tentatively TRBD1 (5 bases). Per the germline V gene, CDR1 is SGHAT and CDR2 is FQNNGV. The V end lost 2 bases, the J end lost 0 bases, and 8 bases lay between the germline ends. CDR3 size: 15 residues. The chain's CDR3 is CASSLTGGSNQPQHF. The CDR3 DNA sequence: TGTGCCAGCAGCTTAACGGGGGGTAGCAATCAGCCCCAGCATTTT.

J is TRBJ2-5 and V is TRBV14; D possibly uses TRBD1 or TRBD2 (5 bases each). Germline V gene data show CDR1 as SGHDN and CDR2 as FVKESK. The length of the CDR3 is 15 residues. V was trimmed by 1 base and J by 7 bases, leaving 16 bases between them. CDR3 sequence reads: CASSQVEAGYVTQYF. CDR3 coding DNA: TGTGCCAGCAGCCAAGTGGAGGCAGGGTATGTGACCCAGTACTTC.

The V gene is TRBV4-3, the J gene TRBJ2-7; 8 nucleotides align to TRBD2. This CDR3 spans 14 amino acids. Per germline, CDR1 LGHNA and CDR2 YSLEER. The ends lost 4 bases at V and 1 base at J; junction bases unmatched: 3. The CDR3 bases are TGCGCCAGCAGCCCCCGCGGGGGGTCCTACGAGCAGTACTTC. This encodes CASSPRGGSYEQYF.